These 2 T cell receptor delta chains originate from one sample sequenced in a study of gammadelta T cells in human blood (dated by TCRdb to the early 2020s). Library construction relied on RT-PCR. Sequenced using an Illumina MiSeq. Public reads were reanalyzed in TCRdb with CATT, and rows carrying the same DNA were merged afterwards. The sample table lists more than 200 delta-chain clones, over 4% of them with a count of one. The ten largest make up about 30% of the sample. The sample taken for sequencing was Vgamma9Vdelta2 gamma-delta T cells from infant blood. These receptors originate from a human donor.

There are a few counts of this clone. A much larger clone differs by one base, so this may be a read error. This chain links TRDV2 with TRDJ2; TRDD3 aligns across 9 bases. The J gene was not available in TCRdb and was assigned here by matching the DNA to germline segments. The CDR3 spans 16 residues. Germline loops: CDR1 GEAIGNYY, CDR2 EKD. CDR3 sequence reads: CAWDSLGDTLTAQLFF. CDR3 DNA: TGTGCCTGGGACAGCTTGGGGGATACTTTGACAGCACAACTCTTCTTT.

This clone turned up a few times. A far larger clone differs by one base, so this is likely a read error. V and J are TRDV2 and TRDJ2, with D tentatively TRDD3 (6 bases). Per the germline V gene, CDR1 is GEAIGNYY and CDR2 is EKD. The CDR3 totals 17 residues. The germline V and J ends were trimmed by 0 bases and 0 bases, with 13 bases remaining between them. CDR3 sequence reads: CACDTPGDSALTAQLFF. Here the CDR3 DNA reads TGTGCCTGTGACACCCCGGGGGACTCAGCTTTGACAGCACAACTCTTCTTT.